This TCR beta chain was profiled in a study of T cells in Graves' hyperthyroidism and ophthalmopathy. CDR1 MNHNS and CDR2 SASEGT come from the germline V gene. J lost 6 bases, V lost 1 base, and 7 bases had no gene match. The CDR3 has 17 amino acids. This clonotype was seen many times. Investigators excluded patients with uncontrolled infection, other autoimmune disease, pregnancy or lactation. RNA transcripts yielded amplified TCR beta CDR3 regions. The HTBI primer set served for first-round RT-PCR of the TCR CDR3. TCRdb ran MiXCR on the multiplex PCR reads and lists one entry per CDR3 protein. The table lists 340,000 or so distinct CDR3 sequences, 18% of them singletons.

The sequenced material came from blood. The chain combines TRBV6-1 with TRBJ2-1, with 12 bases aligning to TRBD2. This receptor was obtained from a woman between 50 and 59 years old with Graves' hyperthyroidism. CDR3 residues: CASSEEASGRVINEQFF. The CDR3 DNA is TGTGCCAGCAGTGAAGAGGCTAGCGGGAGGGTTATCAATGAGCAGTTCTTC.